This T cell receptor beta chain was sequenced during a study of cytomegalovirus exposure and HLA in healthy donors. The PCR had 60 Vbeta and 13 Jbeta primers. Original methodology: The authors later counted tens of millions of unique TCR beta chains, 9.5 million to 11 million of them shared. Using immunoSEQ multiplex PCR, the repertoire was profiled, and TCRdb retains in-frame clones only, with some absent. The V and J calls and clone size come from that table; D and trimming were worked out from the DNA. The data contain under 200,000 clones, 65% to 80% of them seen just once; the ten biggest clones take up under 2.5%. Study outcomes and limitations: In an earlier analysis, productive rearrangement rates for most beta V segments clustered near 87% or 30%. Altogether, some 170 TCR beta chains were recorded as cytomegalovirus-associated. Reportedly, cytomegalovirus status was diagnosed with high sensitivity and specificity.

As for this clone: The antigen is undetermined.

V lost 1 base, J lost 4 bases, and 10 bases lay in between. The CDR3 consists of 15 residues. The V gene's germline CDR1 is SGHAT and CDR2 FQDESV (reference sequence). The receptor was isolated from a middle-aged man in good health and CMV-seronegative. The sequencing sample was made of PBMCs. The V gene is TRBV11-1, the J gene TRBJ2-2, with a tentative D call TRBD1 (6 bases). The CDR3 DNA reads TGTGCCAGCAGCTTAGTGGGGGCGGGCACCGGGGAGCTGTTTTTT. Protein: CASSLVGAGTGELFF.